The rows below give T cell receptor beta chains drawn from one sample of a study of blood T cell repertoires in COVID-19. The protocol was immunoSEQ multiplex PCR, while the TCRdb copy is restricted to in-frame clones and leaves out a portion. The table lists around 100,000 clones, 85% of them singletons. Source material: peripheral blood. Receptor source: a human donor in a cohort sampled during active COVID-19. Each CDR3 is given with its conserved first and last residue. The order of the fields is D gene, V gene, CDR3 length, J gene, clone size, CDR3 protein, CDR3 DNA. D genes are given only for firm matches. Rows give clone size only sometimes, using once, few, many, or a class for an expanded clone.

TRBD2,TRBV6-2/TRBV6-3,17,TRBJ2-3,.,CASSYSVDSGGGDTQYF,TGTGCCAGCAGTTACTCCGTTGATAGCGGGGGAGGAGATACGCAGTATTTT
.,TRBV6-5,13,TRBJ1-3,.,CASSYRGGNTIYF,TGTGCCAGCAGTTACAGGGGTGGAAACACCATATATTTT
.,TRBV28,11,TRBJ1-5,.,CASSRGQPQHF,TGTGCCAGCAGCCGAGGTCAGCCCCAGCATTTT
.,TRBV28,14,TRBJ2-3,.,CASRMDSFTDTQYF,TGTGCCAGCAGGATGGACAGTTTCACAGATACGCAGTATTTT
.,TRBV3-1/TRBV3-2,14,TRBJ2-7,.,CASSQGGGDYEQYF,TGTGCCAGCAGCCAAGGGGGCGGCGACTACGAGCAGTACTTC
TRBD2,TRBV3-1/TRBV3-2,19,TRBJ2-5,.,CASSQERRLAGGSGETQYF,TGTGCCAGCAGCCAAGAAAGGCGTCTAGCGGGGGGTAGTGGGGAGACCCAGTACTTC
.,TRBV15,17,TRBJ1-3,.,CATSSSVLSSSGNTIYF,TGTGCCACCAGCAGCTCGGTTTTATCCTCCTCTGGAAACACCATATATTTT
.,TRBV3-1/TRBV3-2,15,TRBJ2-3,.,CASSQQGWVTDTQYF,TGTGCCAGCAGCCAACAGGGTTGGGTAACAGATACGCAGTATTTT
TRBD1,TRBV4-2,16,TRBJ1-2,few,CASSQAPGQQNYGYTF,TGTGCCAGCAGCCAGGCACCGGGACAGCAAAACTATGGCTACACCTTC
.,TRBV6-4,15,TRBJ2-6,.,CASSDSSSGANVLTF,TGTGCCAGCAGTGACTCGAGCTCTGGGGCCAACGTCCTGACTTTC
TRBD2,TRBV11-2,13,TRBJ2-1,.,CASSRTSYNEQFF,TGTGCCAGCAGCCGGACTAGTTACAATGAGCAGTTCTTC
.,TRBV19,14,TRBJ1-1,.,CASSMGGGRTEAFF,TGTGCCAGTAGTATGGGCGGAGGGAGGACTGAAGCTTTCTTT
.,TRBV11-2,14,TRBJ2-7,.,CASARVGGVHEQYF,TGTGCCAGCGCGAGGGTAGGGGGGGTACACGAGCAGTACTTC
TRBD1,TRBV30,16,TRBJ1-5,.,CAWSRQGANGNQPQHF,TGTGCCTGGTCTAGGCAGGGGGCTAATGGCAATCAGCCCCAGCATTTT